The 28 T cell receptor beta chains below all came from one sample that was sequenced in a study of blood T cell repertoires in COVID-19. Method: immunoSEQ multiplex PCR; TCRdb's copy keeps in-frame clones and lacks some. The repertoire holds around 86,000 clones, with around 82% as singletons. The sequenced sample was peripheral blood. The receptors shown here come from a human donor in a cohort sampled during active COVID-19.

This chain links TRBV11-3 with TRBJ2-1, with TRBD2 matching over 11 bases. Per the germline V gene, CDR1 is SGHNT and CDR2 is YENEEA. Trimming took 5 bases from V and 1 from J; bases not matched to a gene: 1. The CDR3 spans 15 residues. This CDR3 reads CASSRLAGSYNEQFF. DNA of the CDR3: TGTGCCAGCAGCCGACTAGCGGGGTCCTACAATGAGCAGTTCTTC.

The gene calls are TRBV18 and TRBJ2-1, with D possibly TRBD2 on 7 matching bases. The V end was cut by 4 bases, the J end by 9 bases, with 13 bases between. Germline V gives CDR1 KGHSH, CDR2 LQKENI. The CDR3 sequence is 13 residues long. CDR3 sequence (DNA): TGTGCCAGCTCACGAGGGGGGGATGGTGAGCAGTTCTTC. It specifies CASSRGGDGEQFF.

J is TRBJ1-2 and V is TRBV9, with D possibly TRBD1 on 5 matching bases. Germline CDR1 SGDLS, CDR2 YYNGEE. CDR3 length equals 13 residues. The V and J ends lost 3 bases and 2 bases respectively, with 8 bases between them. The CDR3 region has the DNA TGTGCCAGCAGCGGACAGAAAAACTATGGCTACACCTTC. It yields the protein CASSGQKNYGYTF.

The chain has TRBV7-2 and TRBJ2-7, with TRBD1 matching over 7 bases. Germline assignment: CDR1 SGHTA and CDR2 FQGNSA. After removal of 3 bases from V and 5 bases from J, the junction contained 1 base not matched to a gene. The CDR3 loop spans 12 amino acids. CDR3 DNA sequence: TGTGCCAGCAGCTTGGACAGGCACGAGCAGTACTTC. This gives the protein CASSLDRHEQYF.

V usage is TRBV7-9 and J usage is TRBJ2-3; a weak D match, TRBD1 (6 bases). Germline-derived CDR1 and CDR2 are SEHNR and FQNEAQ (reference sequence). This CDR3 region has 14 residues. With 5 bases removed from V and 5 bases from J, the gap between germline ends came to 14 bases. CDR3 sequence: CASSTDSPGDTQYF. In DNA form, the CDR3 reads TGTGCCAGCAGCACGGACAGCCCGGGAGATACGCAGTATTTT.

This chain connects TRBV5-8 to TRBJ2-1; 12 bases agree with TRBD2. V lost 4 bases to trimming and J lost 5 bases; unmatched junction nucleotides: 10. The germline CDR1 and CDR2 sequences are SGHTS and YDEGEE. The CDR3 has 17 amino acids. The CDR3: CASSKTSGGAKNNEQFF. For the CDR3, the DNA is TGTGCCAGCAGCAAGACTAGCGGGGGAGCGAAAAACAATGAGCAGTTCTTC.

The chain has TRBV7-2 and TRBJ2-7; no reliable D call. Trimming left V 1 base short and J 0 bases short, with 10 bases between. CDR3 length: 15 amino acids. Germline CDR1 is SGHTA and CDR2 is FQGNSA. CDR3 protein: CASSLESWSSYEQYF. CDR3 nucleotides: TGTGCCAGCAGCTTAGAATCCTGGAGCTCCTACGAGCAGTACTTC.

The rearrangement links TRBV7-2 to TRBJ2-1; 9 bases fit TRBD2. V dropped 5 bases and J dropped 6; count of bases not matched to a gene: 11. CDR3 length: 16 residues. The germline V gene encodes CDR1 SGHTA and CDR2 FQGNSA. CDR3 in DNA: TGTGCCAGCAGCCCATATAGCGGGAGCCGGGTCAATGAGCAGTTCTTC. It encodes CASSPYSGSRVNEQFF.

The chain employs TRBV11-2 and TRBJ2-3; perhaps TRBD2 as D (6 bases). Trimming cost V 4 bases and J 7 bases, with 9 bases left between them. The CDR3 has 12 residues. The germline gives CDR1 SGHAT, CDR2 FQNNGV. CDR3 DNA sequence: TGTGCCAGCAGCTCCGCGGGGTATACGCAGTATTTT. Translated: CASSSAGYTQYF. Using reference TRBV11-2 and TRBJ2-3 for the parts outside the CDR3, the full variable domain is EAGVAQSPRYKIIEKRQSVAFWCNPISGHATLYWYQQILGQGPKLLIQFQNNGVVDDSQLPKDRFSAERLKGVDSTLKIQPAKLEDSAVYLCASSSAGYTQYFGPGTRLTVL.

This sequence joins TRBV29-1 and TRBJ2-7, with D tentatively TRBD1 (5 bases). Germline CDR1 SQVTM, CDR2 ANQGSEA. With 4 bases removed from V and 2 bases from J, the gap between germline ends came to 9 bases. This CDR3 has 12 amino acids. CDR3 sequence reads: CSVVAGPYEQYF. The CDR3 bases are TGCAGCGTTGTGGCAGGGCCCTACGAGCAGTACTTC.

The rearrangement links TRBV9 to TRBJ2-2; D ambiguous. Germline V lookup: CDR1 SGDLS, CDR2 YYNGEE. This CDR3 contains 18 residues. The V gene lost 3 bases and the J gene lost 7 bases, with 25 bases spanning the gap. CDR3 sequence (DNA): TGTGCCAGCAGCGATGGATACGGAAGCCTGGTAGGCGGCGGGGAGCTGTTTTTT. Residues: CASSDGYGSLVGGGELFF.

This clone was seen a handful of times. The germline gene is not matched at one end of the junction; a read error may be the cause. The chain couples TRBV7-9 to TRBJ2-1, with 12 positions matching TRBD2. CDR1 and CDR2 from the germline V gene are SEHNR and FQNEAQ (reference sequence). This CDR3 has 12 residues. The CDR3 DNA follows: TGTGCCAGCAGCTTAGACCTAGCGGGAGGGGTCTTC. It codes for CASSLDLAGGVF. The variable domain in full, completed from reference TRBV7-9 and TRBJ2-1, reads DTGVSQNPRHKITKRGQNVTFRCDPISEHNRLYWYRQTLGQGPEFLTYFQNEAQLEKSRLLSDRFSAERPKGSFSTLEIQRTEQGDSAMYLCASSLDLAGGVFGPGTRLTVL.

V gene TRBV27 combines with J gene TRBJ1-5; no firm D call. The CDR3 is made up of 15 amino acids. Trimming left V 0 bases short and J 5 bases short, with 11 bases between. Germline V gene data show CDR1 as MNHEY and CDR2 as SMNVEV (reference sequence). The CDR3 DNA is TGTGCCAGCAGTTTATCGTATAGGAGCGATCAGCCCCAGCATTTT. Encoded protein: CASSLSYRSDQPQHF.

This clone was seen only once. CDR3 in amino acids: CASSARETQYF. The CDR3 DNA is TGTGCCAGCTCAGCGAGAGAGACCCAGTACTTC. The chain couples TRBV18 to TRBJ2-5; D is uncertain. This CDR3 contains 11 residues. V was trimmed by 5 bases and J by 4 bases, leaving 5 bases between them. The germline gives CDR1 KGHSH, CDR2 LQKENI.

The rearrangement links TRBV7-2 to TRBJ1-6; 10 bases fit TRBD1. Germline trimming cut 5 bases from V and 9 bases from J; bases unmatched to any gene: 4. The CDR3 is 14 residues long. Germline CDR1 reads SGHTA; CDR2 reads FQGNSA. The CDR3 coding sequence is TGTGCCAGCAGCCACCGGGACAGGGGTTCACCCCTCCACTTT. Translating it yields CASSHRDRGSPLHF.

J is TRBJ2-1 and V is TRBV11-2, with TRBD2 as a possible D gene (8 bases). Trimming removed 0 bases from V and 8 bases from J, with 17 bases in between. Germline values: CDR1 SGHAT, CDR2 FQNNGV. The CDR3 sequence is 16 residues long. DNA for the CDR3: TGTGCCAGCAGCTTAGAGGACGGGAGGGGGCCCCATGAGCAGTTCTTC. It encodes CASSLEDGRGPHEQFF.

The chain couples TRBV5-1 to TRBJ2-7; 9 bases fit TRBD2. This CDR3 region has 15 residues. The germline CDR1 and CDR2 sequences are SGHRS and YFSETQ. Trimming cost V 1 base and J 4 bases; bases outside gene matches: 6. The CDR3 spells CASSLRLAAGYEQYF. The DNA for the CDR3 is TGCGCCAGCAGCTTGCGACTAGCGGCCGGGTACGAGCAGTACTTC. Filled out from reference TRBV5-1 and TRBJ2-7, the complete variable domain reads KAGVTQTPRYLIKTRGQQVTLSCSPISGHRSVSWYQQTPGQGLQFLFEYFSETQRNKGNFPGRFSGRQFSNSRSEMNVSTLELGDSALYLCASSLRLAAGYEQYFGPGTRLTVT.

The V gene is TRBV5-6, the J gene TRBJ1-4; 12 bases match TRBD1. Germline V CDR1 and CDR2: SGHDT, YYEEEE. This CDR3 region has 15 residues. V trimming: 4 bases; J trimming: 8 bases; junction bases outside the gene matches: 6. The CDR3: CASSRTGTGGEKLFF. As DNA, the CDR3 is TGTGCCAGCAGCAGGACCGGGACAGGGGGCGAAAAACTGTTTTTT. The full variable domain, its missing parts supplied by reference TRBV5-6 and TRBJ1-4, is DAGVTQSPTHLIKTRGQQVTLRCSPKSGHDTVSWYQQALGQGPQFIFQYYEEEERQRGNFPDRFSGHQFPNYSSELNVNALLLGDSALYLCASSRTGTGGEKLFFGSGTQLSVL.

The chain couples TRBV5-1 to TRBJ2-1; maybe TRBD2 (5 bases). The V end lost 0 bases, the J end lost 0 bases, and 7 bases lay between the germline ends. The CDR3 runs 15 residues. The germline CDR1 and CDR2 sequences are SGHRS and YFSETQ. CDR3 sequence (DNA): TGCGCCAGCAGCTTGGAAGGGAGCTCCTACAATGAGCAGTTCTTC. This codes for CASSLEGSSYNEQFF. The entire variable domain, with the rest obtained from reference TRBV5-1 and TRBJ2-1, is as follows: KAGVTQTPRYLIKTRGQQVTLSCSPISGHRSVSWYQQTPGQGLQFLFEYFSETQRNKGNFPGRFSGRQFSNSRSEMNVSTLELGDSALYLCASSLEGSSYNEQFFGPGTRLTVL.

V is TRBV30 and J is TRBJ1-4; D may be TRBD1 (6 bases). Germline values: CDR1 GTSNPN, CDR2 SVGIG (reference sequence). Trimming removed 2 bases at V and 7 bases at J, with 17 bases between. CDR3 size: 15 residues. As DNA, the CDR3 is TGTGCCTGGAGTCCCCATACAGGGTCGGGTGAAAAACTGTTTTTT. Translation: CAWSPHTGSGEKLFF.

J is TRBJ2-1 and V is TRBV10-1, with 10 bases lining up with TRBD2. After removal of 6 bases from V and 6 bases from J, the junction contained 8 bases not matched to a gene. This CDR3 contains 15 residues. The V gene's germline CDR1 is WNHNN and CDR2 SYGVQD (reference sequence). CDR3 sequence reads: CASRAGTSEGNEQFF. For the CDR3, the DNA is TGCGCCAGCAGGGCCGGGACTAGCGAGGGCAATGAGCAGTTCTTC.

The genes are TRBV6-4 and TRBJ2-3, with 9 bases that match TRBD2. The CDR3 has 15 amino acids. Looked up from germline, CDR1 is MRHNA and CDR2 is SNTAGT. V trimming: 5 bases; J trimming: 4 bases; junction bases outside the gene matches: 7. CDR3 amino acids: CASSPGTSFADTQYF. As DNA, the CDR3 is TGTGCCAGCAGTCCCGGGACTAGCTTTGCAGATACGCAGTATTTT.

The chain combines TRBV14 with TRBJ2-2, with 7 bases identical to TRBD1. The germline V gene encodes CDR1 SGHDN and CDR2 FVKESK. This CDR3 is 15 amino acids long. J was trimmed by 5 bases and V by 4 bases; bases with no gene match: 7. CDR3 protein: CASSLIQGETGELFF. The CDR3 DNA sequence: TGTGCCAGCAGCCTAATCCAGGGGGAAACCGGGGAGCTGTTTTTT. Combining the CDR3 with reference TRBV14 and TRBJ2-2 gives the whole variable domain EAGVTQFPSHSVIEKGQTVTLRCDPISGHDNLYWYRRVMGKEIKFLLHFVKESKQDESGMPNNRFLAERTGGTYSTLKVQPAELEDSGVYFCASSLIQGETGELFFGEGSRLTVL.

The chain combines TRBV5-1 with TRBJ2-1; 14 bases fit TRBD2. From germline, CDR1 is SGHRS and CDR2 YFSETQ. The CDR3 contains 15 residues. V lost 5 bases, J lost 6 bases, and 4 bases stayed unmatched. The DNA for the CDR3 is TGCGCCAGCAGGACTAGCGGGGGGGAAAGCAATGAGCAGTTCTTC. Its protein is CASRTSGGESNEQFF.

The V and J genes are TRBV6-2 or TRBV6-3 and TRBJ2-1; D unclear. Germline V gene lookup returns CDR1 MNHEY and CDR2 SVGEGT. CDR3 size: 14 residues. V gave up 2 bases and J gave up 0 bases, with 5 bases separating them. The CDR3 DNA reads TGTGCCAGCAGTTACCCTAACTCCTACAATGAGCAGTTCTTC. This sequence encodes CASSYPNSYNEQFF.

This chain uses TRBV10-3 with TRBJ2-3; D perhaps matches TRBD1 (5 bases). The CDR3 spans 13 residues. Germline CDR1 reads ENHRY; CDR2 reads SYGVKD. V lost 3 bases and J 3 bases, leaving 7 bases between the germline ends. The DNA for the CDR3 is TGTGCCATCAGTGACAGGGATACAGATACGCAGTATTTT. It yields the protein CAISDRDTDTQYF.

This chain connects TRBV25-1 to TRBJ2-3; 7 nucleotides line up with TRBD2. There are 16 residues in the CDR3. V shed 1 base and J 4 bases; nucleotides not matched to a gene: 8. Germline-derived CDR1 and CDR2 are MGHDK and SYGVNS. The chain's CDR3 is CASSEFRGVGADTQYF. CDR3 sequence (DNA): TGTGCCAGCAGTGAATTTCGGGGGGTGGGGGCAGATACGCAGTATTTT. Combining the CDR3 with reference TRBV25-1 and TRBJ2-3 gives the whole variable domain EADIYQTPRYLVIGTGKKITLECSQTMGHDKMYWYQQDPGMELHLIHYSYGVNSTEKGDLSSESTVSRIRTEHFPLTLESARPSHTSQYLCASSEFRGVGADTQYFGPGTRLTVL.

The rearrangement links TRBV4-2 to TRBJ2-7; TRBD2 might be the D (6 bases). Germline CDR1 is LGHNA and CDR2 is YNFKEQ. The V gene lost 4 bases and the J gene lost 3 bases, with 13 bases spanning the gap. The CDR3 loop spans 14 amino acids. CDR3 bases: TGTGCCAGCAGCCCCGGGACTGGGGACTACGAGCAGTACTTC. This translates into CASSPGTGDYEQYF.